The 5 T cell receptor beta chains below all came from one sample that was sequenced in a study of T cells after yellow fever vaccination (dated by TCRdb to between 2018 and 2021). Reading the label with the study, this specimen's treatment or condition is: live attenuated yellow fever vaccine strain. The method was 5' RACE. The instrument given in TCRdb is Illumina HiSeq 2500. The public reads were reprocessed in TCRdb via fastp at Q25 and MiXCR, keeping in-frame beta chains. Rows matching on CDR3 protein sequence are summarized as one entry with the most common DNA and genes. For this sample the table gives about 74,000 distinct CDR3 sequences, of which approximately 6.9% were detected only once. Around 35% of the sample comes from the top ten. Material: CD8+ T cells sorted from PBMCs, obtained 5 days after the first yellow fever vaccination. These receptor sequences come from a man aged 18 to 35 who received the YFV17D yellow fever vaccine.

In this sample, this clonotype turned up a few times. The chain recombines TRBV7-9 with TRBJ2-6; tentative D call: TRBD1 (6 bases). Trimming stripped 4 bases from V and 0 bases from J, with 7 bases between. The length of the CDR3 is 15 residues. In germline, CDR1 is SEHNR, CDR2 FQNEAQ (reference sequence). Written as DNA, the CDR3 is TGTGCCAGCAGCTGGACAGACTCTGGGGCCAACGTCCTGACTTTC. Its protein is CASSWTDSGANVLTF.

This clonotype was seen a few times. V and J are TRBV7-9 and TRBJ2-3; TRBD2 aligns across 9 bases. The germline CDR1 and CDR2 sequences are SEHNR and FQNEAQ (reference sequence). Losses at the gene ends were 1 base for V and 2 bases for J; bases not matched to a gene: 4. This CDR3 spans 16 amino acids. Here the CDR3 DNA reads TGTGCCAGCAGCTTAGGTAGCGGGGGCCTCACAGATACGCAGTATTTT. Encoded protein: CASSLGSGGLTDTQYF.

Relative to its sample, this clonotype is medium-sized. V usage is TRBV29-1 and J usage is TRBJ2-3, with a weak D call TRBD2 (6 bases). V was shortened by 4 bases and J by 3 bases, with 14 bases between the two germline ends. In germline, CDR1 is SQVTM, CDR2 ANQGSEA. The CDR3 length is 14 residues. This chain's CDR3 is CSVGISGRTDTQYF. The CDR3 DNA sequence: TGCAGCGTTGGAATTAGCGGAAGGACAGATACGCAGTATTTT.

This clonotype has just a few counts. V usage is TRBV4-3 and J usage is TRBJ1-1; D remains ambiguous. Trimming removed 0 bases at V and 0 bases at J, with 11 bases between. The CDR3 is 16 residues long. Germline CDR1 and CDR2: LGHNA and YSLEER. The CDR3 spells CASSQEVQVLNTEAFF. The CDR3 DNA sequence: TGCGCCAGCAGCCAAGAAGTCCAGGTCTTGAACACTGAAGCTTTCTTT.

This clonotype has ten or more counts. The rearrangement joins TRBV7-2 to TRBJ2-7, with a possible D match to TRBD2 (5 bases). Trimming cost V 5 bases and J 3 bases, with 14 bases left between them. CDR3 size: 14 residues. Germline loops: CDR1 SGHTA, CDR2 FQGNSA. The DNA of the CDR3 is TGTGCCAGCAGCCTCGGACTCCTCCTCTACGAGCAGTACTTC. It translates to CASSLGLLLYEQYF.